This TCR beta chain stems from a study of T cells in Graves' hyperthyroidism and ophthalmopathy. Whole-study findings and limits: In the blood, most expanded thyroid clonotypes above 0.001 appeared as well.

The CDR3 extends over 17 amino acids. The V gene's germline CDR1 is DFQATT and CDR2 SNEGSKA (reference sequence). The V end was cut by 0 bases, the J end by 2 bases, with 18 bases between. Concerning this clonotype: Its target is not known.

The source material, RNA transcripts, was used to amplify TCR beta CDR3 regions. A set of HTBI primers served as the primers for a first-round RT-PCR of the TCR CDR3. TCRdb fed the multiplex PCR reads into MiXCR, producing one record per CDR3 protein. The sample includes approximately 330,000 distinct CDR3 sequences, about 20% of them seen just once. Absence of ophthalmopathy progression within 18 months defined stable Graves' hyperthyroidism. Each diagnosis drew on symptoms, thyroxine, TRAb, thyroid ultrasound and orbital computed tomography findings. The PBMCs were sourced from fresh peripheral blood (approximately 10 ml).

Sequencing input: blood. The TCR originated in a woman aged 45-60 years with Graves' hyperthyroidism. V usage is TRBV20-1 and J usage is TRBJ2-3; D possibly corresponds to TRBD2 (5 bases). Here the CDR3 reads CSARDPLAATITDTQYF. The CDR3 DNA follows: TGCAGTGCTAGAGATCCCCTAGCAGCGACTATCACAGATACGCAGTATTTT.